Listed here are 11 T cell receptor beta chains from one sample, sequenced in a study of T cells in Graves' hyperthyroidism and ophthalmopathy. It was RNA transcripts that yielded the amplified TCR beta CDR3 regions. Primed by the HTBI set, a first-round RT-PCR was run on the TCR CDR3. TCRdb recomputed calls from the multiplex PCR reads with MiXCR, one row per CDR3 protein. The profile covers about 420,000 distinct CDR3 sequences, with around a sixth appearing a single time and around 7% taken by the ten largest. The specimen was blood. These receptors were collected from a woman aged 18 to 35 with Graves' hyperthyroidism.

This clonotype was observed at least ten times. The chain has TRBV20-1 and TRBJ1-2; 9 bases fit TRBD1. CDR1 is DFQATT and CDR2 is SNEGSKA in the germline V gene (reference sequence). The CDR3 consists of 12 residues. V lost 1 base, J lost 6 bases, and 0 bases stayed unmatched. Written as DNA, the CDR3 is TGCAGTGCTAGAGGACAGGGGGATGGCTACACCTTC. This gives the protein CSARGQGDGYTF.

V usage is TRBV20-1 and J usage is TRBJ2-5, with 8 bases lining up with TRBD2. The germline CDR1 and CDR2 sequences are DFQATT and SNEGSKA (reference sequence). After removal of 5 bases from V and 5 bases from J, the junction contained 10 bases not matched to a gene. There are 14 residues in the CDR3. The CDR3 bases are TGCAGTGCTCCGACCGGGCGGGAGGCGGAGACCCAGTACTTC. The encoded protein is CSAPTGREAETQYF.

This clonotype appeared many times. V gene TRBV27 combines with J gene TRBJ1-6; D might be TRBD1 (5 bases). V lost 6 bases and J lost 5, with 11 bases in between. This CDR3 comprises 14 residues. CDR1 and CDR2 from the germline V gene are MNHEY and SMNVEV (reference sequence). The CDR3 region is CASRGTANNSPLHF. In nucleotides, the CDR3 is TGTGCCAGCAGGGGGACCGCCAATAATTCACCCCTCCACTTT.

This clonotype came up many times. V and J are TRBV18 and TRBJ2-7; a weak D match, TRBD2 (6 bases). The CDR3 consists of 16 residues. Trimming took 0 bases from V and 2 from J, leaving 14 bases between them. Germline CDR1 KGHSH, CDR2 LQKENI. As DNA, the CDR3 is TGTGCCAGCTCACCACCCCGGGGACTGTCAACCTACGAGCAGTACTTC. It yields the protein CASSPPRGLSTYEQYF.

This clonotype was recorded at least ten times. CDR3: CASSLVTSGGETQYF. Here the CDR3 DNA reads TGTGCCAGCAGCTTAGTGACTAGCGGGGGGGAGACCCAGTACTTC. This chain connects TRBV11-2 to TRBJ2-5; 13 bases are shared with TRBD2. The V gene end was trimmed by 1 base and the J gene end by 5 bases; junction bases not matched to a gene: 1. Germline V gene data show CDR1 as SGHAT and CDR2 as FQNNGV. This CDR3 region has 15 residues.

This clonotype was counted many times. The chain combines TRBV12-3 or TRBV12-4 with TRBJ2-2, with a tentative D call TRBD1 (5 bases). V lost 2 bases to trimming and J lost 3 bases, with 10 bases between them. The CDR3 has 15 residues. CDR3 sequence: CASSLFDSDTGELFF. The CDR3 DNA reads TGTGCCAGCAGTTTATTCGACAGTGACACCGGGGAGCTGTTTTTT.

In its sample, this clonotype was seen many times. The chain has TRBV5-1 and TRBJ2-7; TRBD2 is a possible D gene (8 bases). CDR3 length equals 14 residues. Germline CDR1 and CDR2: SGHRS and YFSETQ. Between the trimmed V and J ends, which lost 5 bases and 4 bases, there was a span of 16 bases. CDR3 DNA sequence: TGCGCCAGCAGTCGACAGGGCGGGAGGTACGAGCAGTACTTC. It is translated as CASSRQGGRYEQYF.

At least ten counts were recorded for this clonotype. The chain joins TRBV15 to TRBJ2-7; no definite D call. Trimming pared 8 bases from V and 4 bases from J, leaving 15 bases between. The CDR3 runs to 13 residues. The germline CDR1 and CDR2 sequences are LNHNV and YYDKDF (reference sequence). In DNA, the CDR3 is TGTGCCACCTTGGACCCCAATCTATACGAGCAGTACTTC. This encodes CATLDPNLYEQYF.

A few counts support this clonotype. The chain employs TRBV5-8 and TRBJ1-2; 7 bases are a match to TRBD1. Germline loops: CDR1 SGHTS, CDR2 YDEGEE. V shed 4 bases, J shed 6 bases, and the junction held 6 bases outside the gene matches. This CDR3 is built from 13 residues. CDR3 DNA sequence: TGTGCCAGCAGCCCACACAGGGGTGATGGCTACACCTTC. Its translation is CASSPHRGDGYTF.

This clonotype was recorded only once. The V gene is TRBV3-1, the J gene TRBJ2-1; 9 nucleotides agree with TRBD1. The V gene end was trimmed by 6 bases and the J gene end by 8 bases; junction bases not matched to a gene: 8. The length of the CDR3 is 14 residues. Germline CDR1 is LGHDT and CDR2 is YNNKEL (reference sequence). The CDR3 DNA follows: TGTGCCAGCAGTTCCGGGACAGGGAGGTATGAGCAGTTCTTC. It is translated as CASSSGTGRYEQFF.

This clonotype appeared a single time. The CDR3 DNA sequence: TGCGCCAGCAGCTTGGTATGGGACAGGGCAAATGAGCAGTTCTTC. It specifies CASSLVWDRANEQFF. V is TRBV5-1 and J is TRBJ2-1; 9 bases are shared with TRBD1. V lost 0 bases to trimming and J lost 7 bases; unmatched junction nucleotides: 5. This CDR3 comprises 15 residues. The V gene's germline CDR1 is SGHRS and CDR2 YFSETQ. The whole variable domain, remainder taken from reference TRBV5-1 and TRBJ2-1, is KAGVTQTPRYLIKTRGQQVTLSCSPISGHRSVSWYQQTPGQGLQFLFEYFSETQRNKGNFPGRFSGRQFSNSRSEMNVSTLELGDSALYLCASSLVWDRANEQFFGPGTRLTVL.